These 15 T cell receptor beta chains were all obtained from the same sample, sequenced in a study of OX40 agonist ivuxolimab in advanced cancers. The table came from immunoSEQ multiplex PCR; TCRdb's copy has only in-frame clones and leaves some out. The table has about 93,000 clones, about 91% seen once. Sequenced material: CD4+ or CD8+ T cells sorted from blood, taken in a trial of the OX40 agonist ivuxolimab. Receptors were obtained from an adult with an advanced solid tumor such as melanoma, head and neck, liver or kidney cancer.

This chain joins TRBV5-1 and TRBJ2-1; 7 nucleotides line up with TRBD1. The CDR3 sequence is 15 residues long. V lost 4 bases and J lost 0; bases outside the gene matches: 4. Germline CDR1 SGHRS, CDR2 YFSETQ. CDR3 DNA: TGCGCCAGCAGCACCCGGGACAGCTCCTACAATGAGCAGTTCTTC. This gives the protein CASSTRDSSYNEQFF.

The V call is TRBV2, the J call TRBJ2-7; 7 bases line up with TRBD2. The CDR3 runs 14 residues. V lost 3 bases and J lost 6; bases outside the gene matches: 8. Germline CDR1 and CDR2: SNHLY and FYNNEI. CDR3 amino acids: CASSDRRGGGEQYF. The CDR3 nucleotides read TGTGCCAGCAGTGATAGACGGGGCGGGGGCGAGCAGTACTTC.

The CDR3 loop is CASGSAPETQYF. The CDR3 DNA reads as TGTGCCAGCGGAAGTGCTCCAGAGACCCAGTACTTC. This chain connects TRBV25-1 to TRBJ2-5, with no clear D. The CDR3 sequence is 12 residues long. The V gene lost 8 bases and the J gene lost 4 bases, with 11 bases spanning the gap. CDR1 and CDR2 from the germline V gene are MGHDK and SYGVNS.

The chain recombines TRBV15 with TRBJ1-4; TRBD1 matches 7 bases. CDR1 and CDR2 (germline): LNHNV, YYDKDF (reference sequence). V was pared by 6 bases and J by 3 bases, with 4 bases of the junction left unmatched. The CDR3 length is 14 residues. As DNA, the CDR3 is TGTGCCACCAGTACTGACAGGGCTAATGAAAAACTGTTTTTT. Protein product: CATSTDRANEKLFF.

This chain joins TRBV2 and TRBJ1-5; perhaps TRBD1 as D (5 bases). CDR1 and CDR2 from the germline V gene are SNHLY and FYNNEI. Trimming took off 1 base at V and 2 bases at J, with 6 bases between the two ends. The CDR3 runs 14 residues. CDR3 nucleotides: TGTGCCAGCAGTGAAGAAGGGGGCAATCAGCCCCAGCATTTT. Protein product: CASSEEGGNQPQHF.

The chain joins TRBV9 to TRBJ1-5; 7 bases line up with TRBD1. V dropped 2 bases and J dropped 1; count of bases not matched to a gene: 3. In germline, CDR1 is SGDLS, CDR2 YYNGEE. CDR3 length: 15 amino acids. CDR3 DNA sequence: TGTGCCAGCAGCGTGCAGGGACAGAGCAATCAGCCCCAGCATTTT. Its translation: CASSVQGQSNQPQHF.

This rearrangement joins TRBV5-1 to TRBJ1-4; no clear D gene. Deletions cut 0 bases from V and 4 bases from J, with 7 bases between. The CDR3 is made up of 14 amino acids. Germline-derived CDR1 and CDR2 are SGHRS and YFSETQ. The CDR3 DNA is TGCGCCAGCAGCTTGGTCGGTGGTAATGAAAAACTGTTTTTT. Residues: CASSLVGGNEKLFF.

The chain employs TRBV30 and TRBJ1-2; D might be TRBD1 (6 bases). Per the germline V gene, CDR1 is GTSNPN and CDR2 is SVGIG (reference sequence). This CDR3 contains 14 residues. The V end lost 4 bases, the J end lost 3 bases, and 15 bases lay between the germline ends. The CDR3 DNA follows: TGTGCCTGGACTTCGGGACACCGCTACTATGGCTACACCTTC. Its translation is CAWTSGHRYYGYTF.

J is TRBJ2-2 and V is TRBV9, with 8 bases aligning to TRBD2. With V trimmed by 3 bases and J by 3 bases, 10 bases remained unmatched. CDR3 length: 17 amino acids. Germline CDR1 is SGDLS and CDR2 is YYNGEE. In DNA, the CDR3 is TGTGCCAGCAGCGAGGGTTCCGGGACTAGGTACACCGGGGAGCTGTTTTTT. Its protein product is CASSEGSGTRYTGELFF.

CDR3 protein: CASSRRQTTNYGYTF. The CDR3, as DNA: TGTGCCAGCAGCCGCCGACAGACTACTAACTATGGCTACACCTTC. This chain uses TRBV7-2 with TRBJ1-2; D may be TRBD1 (5 bases). CDR3 length equals 15 residues. Germline CDR1 and CDR2: SGHTA and FQGNSA. V was trimmed by 5 bases and J by 0 bases, leaving 13 bases between them.

This sequence joins TRBV6-4 and TRBJ2-2; D is ambiguous. The germline V gene has CDR1 MRHNA and CDR2 SNTAGT. Trimming removed 2 bases at V and 6 bases at J, with 10 bases between. There are 14 residues in the CDR3. The CDR3 coding sequence is TGTGCCAGCAGTGACATAGGAAGTCCCGGGGAGCTGTTTTTT. Translation: CASSDIGSPGELFF.

The chain carries TRBV6-5 and TRBJ2-3, with D possibly matching TRBD2 (6 bases). CDR3 length: 16 residues. The ends were cut back, 2 bases at V and 2 bases at J, with 14 bases in the middle. The germline gives CDR1 MNHEY, CDR2 SVGAGI. CDR3 coding DNA: TGTGCCAGCAGTTACAGTGGGCCGGGAGTCACAGATACGCAGTATTTT. Translating it yields CASSYSGPGVTDTQYF.

J is TRBJ1-2 and V is TRBV27; D gene unclear. CDR3 length: 14 amino acids. Germline V gene lookup returns CDR1 MNHEY and CDR2 SMNVEV (reference sequence). Trimming removed 2 bases at V and 6 bases at J, with 13 bases between. In DNA form, the CDR3 reads TGTGCCAGCAGTTTAGTTAGCGGACGGGATGGCTACACCTTC. Residues: CASSLVSGRDGYTF.

The chain is built from TRBV5-4 and TRBJ2-5; 14 bases align to TRBD2. The end of the DNA fits TRBJ2-7 better, so the J call may be wrong. This CDR3 has 16 residues. The V gene's germline CDR1 is SGHNT and CDR2 YYREEE (reference sequence). The CDR3 nucleotides read TGTGCCAGCACCATGACTAGCGGGGGGGAGTTTTACGAGCAGTACTTC. Encoded protein: CASTMTSGGEFYEQYF.

The V gene is TRBV9, the J gene TRBJ2-1; 13 bases match TRBD2. V trimming: 4 bases; J trimming: 9 bases; junction bases outside the gene matches: 7. CDR1 and CDR2 (germline): SGDLS, YYNGEE. The CDR3 consists of 15 residues. As DNA, the CDR3 is TGTGCCAGCAGCTTTGGACTAGCGGGGGTCTCTGAGCAGTTCTTC. This translates into CASSFGLAGVSEQFF. Full variable domain (outside the CDR3, taken from reference TRBV9 and TRBJ2-1): DSGVTQTPKHLITATGQRVTLRCSPRSGDLSVYWYQQSLDQGLQFLIQYYNGEERAKGNILERFSAQQFPDLHSELNLSSLELGDSALYFCASSFGLAGVSEQFFGPGTRLTVL.